These T cell receptor beta chains were read from a single sample in a study of T cell responses to AZD1222 COVID-19 vaccine. Repertoires were generated with immunoSEQ multiplex PCR, while TCRdb's copy carries only in-frame clones and drops some. This sample carries around 120,000 clones, about 92% of them seen once, and the ten largest clones take 5%. The specimen comprised peripheral blood, sampled 28 days after the second AZD1222 dose. These receptors were collected from an adult who received the AZD1222 COVID-19 vaccine. Each CDR3 is given with its conserved first and last residue. A D gene is named only where the DNA matches it firmly. Clone size is not always given. Where it is, it says once, few, many or a class for expanded clones.

D: -
V: TRBV18
J: TRBJ2-1
size: -
CDR3: CASSLTENEQFF
DNA: TGTGCCAGCTCACTTACAGAAAATGAGCAGTTCTTC

D: -
V: TRBV2
J: TRBJ1-5
size: -
CDR3: CASRARRGQVNQPQHF
DNA: TGTGCCAGCAGGGCAAGGCGGGGACAAGTCAATCAGCCCCAGCATTTT

D: -
V: TRBV5-5
J: TRBJ2-7
size: once
CDR3: CASSLVAGRNYEQYF
DNA: TGTGCCAGCAGCTTGGTGGCGGGTAGAAACTACGAGCAGTACTTC

D: -
V: TRBV6-5
J: TRBJ2-6
size: -
CDR3: CASSSTESGANVLTF
DNA: TGTGCCAGCAGTTCCACCGAATCTGGGGCCAACGTCCTGACTTTC

D: -
V: TRBV7-9
J: TRBJ2-2
size: -
CDR3: CASSYVGGTGELFF
DNA: TGTGCCAGCAGCTACGTAGGGGGTACCGGGGAGCTGTTTTTT

D: -
V: TRBV4-3
J: TRBJ1-4
size: -
CDR3: CASSQGQEHGSNEKLFF
DNA: TGCGCCAGCAGCCAAGGGCAGGAGCACGGTAGCAATGAAAAACTGTTTTTT

D: -
V: TRBV15
J: TRBJ2-7
size: -
CDR3: CATSRGTLTHEQYF
DNA: TGTGCCACCAGCAGAGGGACACTTACCCACGAGCAGTACTTC

D: TRBD2
V: TRBV7-6
J: TRBJ2-1
size: once
CDR3: CASSLVARGGYNEQFF
DNA: TGTGCCAGCAGCTTAGTAGCCCGGGGGGGGTACAATGAGCAGTTCTTC

D: -
V: TRBV4-3
J: TRBJ1-6
size: -
CDR3: CASSQDNGSPLHF
DNA: TGCGCCAGCAGCCAAGATAACGGATCACCCCTCCACTTT

D: TRBD2
V: TRBV5-1
J: TRBJ2-3
size: -
CDR3: CASTRLGDYTDTQYF
DNA: TGCGCCAGCACCAGACTGGGGGACTACACAGATACGCAGTATTTT

D: -
V: TRBV2
J: TRBJ1-5
size: -
CDR3: CASSESSKDQPQHF
DNA: TGTGCCAGCAGCGAGTCGTCGAAAGATCAGCCCCAGCATTTT

D: -
V: TRBV27
J: TRBJ2-7
size: -
CDR3: CASSSGRGEASRQYF
DNA: TGTGCCAGCAGTTCCGGACGAGGGGAGGCTTCTCGGCAGTACTTC

D: TRBD2
V: TRBV10-3
J: TRBJ2-7
size: -
CDR3: CATDRGEGLPYEQYF
DNA: TGTGCCACGGACCGGGGGGAAGGACTTCCTTACGAGCAGTACTTC

D: -
V: TRBV7-9
J: TRBJ2-7
size: once
CDR3: CASSLDGKTYEQYF
DNA: TGTGCCAGCAGCTTAGATGGGAAGACCTACGAGCAGTACTTC

D: -
V: TRBV6-2/TRBV6-3
J: TRBJ2-7
size: -
CDR3: CASSYSTEARREQYF
DNA: TGTGCCAGCAGTTACAGTACCGAGGCCAGGAGGGAGCAGTACTTC